This paragraph reports one TCR beta chain. The antigen remains unidentified. As for the donors, each was a healthy bone marrow donor. CDR1 is SEHNR, CDR2 FQNEAQ, per germline (reference sequence). V was pared by 3 bases and J by 2 bases, with 14 bases between. The CDR3 loop spans 15 amino acids. These data belong to a study of cytomegalovirus exposure and HLA in healthy donors. The study's findings and limits: Immune exposure data for these donors was limited to CMV serostatus. Donors were assumed by presence/absence analyses to have roughly uniform sequencing depth.

The PCR ran on 60 Vbeta and 13 Jbeta primers. Sequenced by immunoSEQ multiplex PCR; TCRdb stores in-frame clones only, minus some. This sample has about 130,000 clones, with more than 75% found just once. Source material: PBMCs. This TCR was recovered from a man aged 25 to 40 in good health and CMV-seropositive. The chain links TRBV7-9 to TRBJ2-7; D possibly corresponds to TRBD2 (5 bases). The CDR3 DNA follows: TGTGCCAGCAGCTTTCTCGGCGGGTTAGCCTACGAGCAGTACTTC. It yields the protein CASSFLGGLAYEQYF.